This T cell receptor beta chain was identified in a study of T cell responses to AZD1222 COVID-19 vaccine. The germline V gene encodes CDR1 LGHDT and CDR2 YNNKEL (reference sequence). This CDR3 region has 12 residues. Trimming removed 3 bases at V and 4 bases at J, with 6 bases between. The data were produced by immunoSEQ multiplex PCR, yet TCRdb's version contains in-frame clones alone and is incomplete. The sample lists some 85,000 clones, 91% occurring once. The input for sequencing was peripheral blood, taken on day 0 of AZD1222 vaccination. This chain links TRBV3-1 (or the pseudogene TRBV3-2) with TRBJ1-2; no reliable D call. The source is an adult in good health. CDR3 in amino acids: CASSQQVYGYTF. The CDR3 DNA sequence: TGTGCCAGCAGCCAGCAGGTCTATGGCTACACCTTC.